Sequencing of this T cell receptor (beta chain) was carried out in a study of cytomegalovirus exposure and HLA in healthy donors. Study summary: A prior study identified just under 120 million unique TCR beta sequences from some 200 million T cells.

Researchers ran the PCR with 60 Vbeta and 13 Jbeta primers. Assay used: immunoSEQ multiplex PCR; TCRdb lists only in-frame clones, some missing. Seen here are tens of thousands of clones, 44% observed once, and the top ten hold roughly 2.1%. The study, taken as a whole, reports: Follow-up analysis found HLA locus-dependent TCR association rates, highest for DRB1 and lowest for HLA-C.

The table lists this clone with a few counts. Its specificity is unknown. Germline V gene sequence: CDR1 KGHSH, CDR2 LQKENI. The V segment lost 3 bases and the J segment 1 base; nucleotides outside the gene matches: 4. The CDR3 has 15 residues. This sequence originates from a woman aged 50 to 65 in good health and CMV-seronegative. Sequencing input: PBMCs. The chain is built from TRBV18 and TRBJ1-1, with 8 bases matching TRBD1. The CDR3, as DNA: TGTGCCAGCTCACCGAGACAGGGGCAGAACACTGAAGCTTTCTTT. This translates into CASSPRQGQNTEAFF.